These 4 T cell receptor beta chains were all obtained from the same sample, sequenced in a study of tumor-infiltrating lymphocytes in primary liver carcinoma. The template, approximately 500 ng total RNA, yielded TCR beta cDNA made with a constant-region primer. Library construction for TCR beta comprised three nested multiplex PCR rounds performed with slightly modified ARM-PCR. Researchers ran the first two PCR rounds for roughly 11 cycles each with TRBV1-TRBV30 forward primers and a C-beta reverse primer. TCRdb fed the multiplex PCR reads into MiXCR, producing one record per CDR3 protein. The table includes over 250,000 distinct CDR3 sequences, approximately 54% detected once. Out of unsorted whole blood came the blood RNA, and germline DNA was extracted as well. The source material was peripheral blood. The origin of the receptors is a woman aged 30 to 39 with primary liver carcinoma and hepatitis B virus infection.

The V call is TRBV14, the J call TRBJ2-7, with 8 nucleotides matching TRBD1. The ends lost 2 bases at V and 6 bases at J; junction bases unmatched: 6. Per the germline V gene, CDR1 is SGHDN and CDR2 is FVKESK. The CDR3 extends over 14 amino acids. As DNA, the CDR3 is TGTGCCAGCAGCCAATGGCAGGGGGCGGTCGAGCAGTACTTC. Encoded protein: CASSQWQGAVEQYF. Using reference TRBV14 and TRBJ2-7 for the parts outside the CDR3, the full variable domain is EAGVTQFPSHSVIEKGQTVTLRCDPISGHDNLYWYRRVMGKEIKFLLHFVKESKQDESGMPNNRFLAERTGGTYSTLKVQPAELEDSGVYFCASSQWQGAVEQYFGPGTRLTVT.

On this clonotype: The conserved final phenylalanine or tryptophan is absent from the CDR3, which likely points to a read error. The DNA is left out, because the CDR3 cannot be placed on it with certainty; the CDR3 is given as TCRdb lists it. This chain uses TRBV11-2 with TRBJ2-7. Germline V lookup: CDR1 SGHAT, CDR2 FQNNGV. The CDR3 spans 11 amino acids, including both terminal residues. The CDR3 sequence is CTSSSIYEQYL.

Notes on this clonotype: One end of the junction varies from germline; a read error may be responsible. The gene calls are TRBV4-3 and TRBJ2-7; the D gene is possibly TRBD2 (5 bases). CDR1 is LGHNA and CDR2 is YSLEER in the germline V gene. CDR3 length: 14 amino acids. CDR3 DNA sequence: TGCGCCGGCAGTACTACGGGATCCTCCTACGAGCAGTACTTC. This encodes CAGSTTGSSYEQYF.

With respect to this clonotype: A much bigger clone sits one base away, suggesting this may be a read error. The chain joins TRBV6-6 to TRBJ2-3; D is undetermined. Trimming took 8 bases from V and 7 from J, leaving 10 bases between them. Germline V lookup: CDR1 MNHNY, CDR2 SVGAGI (reference sequence). The CDR3 consists of 11 residues. The CDR3 sequence: CASGRSNTQYF. Here the CDR3 DNA reads TGTGCCAGCGGCCGATCCAATACGCAGTATTTT.